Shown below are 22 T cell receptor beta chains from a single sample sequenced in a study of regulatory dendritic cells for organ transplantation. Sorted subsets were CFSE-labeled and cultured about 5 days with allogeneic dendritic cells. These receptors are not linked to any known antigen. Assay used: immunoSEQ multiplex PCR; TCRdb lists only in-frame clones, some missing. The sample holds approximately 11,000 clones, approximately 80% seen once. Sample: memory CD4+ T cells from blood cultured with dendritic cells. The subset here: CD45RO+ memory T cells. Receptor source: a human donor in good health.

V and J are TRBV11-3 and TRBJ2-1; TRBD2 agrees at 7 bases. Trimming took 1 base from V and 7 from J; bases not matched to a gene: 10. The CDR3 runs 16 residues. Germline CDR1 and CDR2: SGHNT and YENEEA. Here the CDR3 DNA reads TGTGCCAGCAGCTTAGGCGCCTCTAGCGGAGGTAATGAGCAGTTCTTC. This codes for CASSLGASSGGNEQFF.

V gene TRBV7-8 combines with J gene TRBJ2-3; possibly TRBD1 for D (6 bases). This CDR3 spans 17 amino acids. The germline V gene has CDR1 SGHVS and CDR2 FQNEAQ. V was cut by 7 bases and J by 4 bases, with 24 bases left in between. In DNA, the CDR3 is TGTGCCAGCACCCTACTAACCGGGACATCCGGGGCAGATACGCAGTATTTT. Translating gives CASTLLTGTSGADTQYF.

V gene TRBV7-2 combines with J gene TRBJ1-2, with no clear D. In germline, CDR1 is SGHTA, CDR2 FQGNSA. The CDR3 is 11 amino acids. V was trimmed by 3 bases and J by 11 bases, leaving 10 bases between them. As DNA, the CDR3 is TGTGCCAGCAGCTTCGGGCCTGGGTACACCTTC. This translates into CASSFGPGYTF.

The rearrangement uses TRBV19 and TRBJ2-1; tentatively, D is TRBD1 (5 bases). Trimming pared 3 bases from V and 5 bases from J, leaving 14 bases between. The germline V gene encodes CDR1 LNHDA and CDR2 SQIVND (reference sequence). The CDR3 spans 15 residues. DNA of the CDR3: TGTGCCAGTAGTATGTGGCAGGGATTTAACAATGAGCAGTTCTTC. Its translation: CASSMWQGFNNEQFF.

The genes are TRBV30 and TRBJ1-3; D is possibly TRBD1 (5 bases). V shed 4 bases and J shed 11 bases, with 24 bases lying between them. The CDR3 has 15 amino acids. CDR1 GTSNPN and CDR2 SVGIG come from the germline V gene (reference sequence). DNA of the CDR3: TGTGCCTGGACCCCCTGGGACCGCTTCGGGGGGGCCATATATTTT. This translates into CAWTPWDRFGGAIYF.

CDR3 coding DNA: TGTGCCAGCAACCCAGGGGCGGTGGGGGATACGCAGTATTTT. It yields the protein CASNPGAVGDTQYF. The chain has TRBV11-2 and TRBJ2-3, with D perhaps matching TRBD1 (6 bases). CDR3 size: 14 residues. Germline lookup yields CDR1 SGHAT and CDR2 FQNNGV. Trimming removed 7 bases from V and 6 bases from J, with 17 bases in between.

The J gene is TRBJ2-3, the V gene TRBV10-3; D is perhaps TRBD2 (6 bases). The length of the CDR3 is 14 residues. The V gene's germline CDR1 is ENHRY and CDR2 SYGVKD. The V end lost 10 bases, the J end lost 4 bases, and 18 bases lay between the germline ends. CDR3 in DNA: TGTGCCAGCACGAGGCCTAGCGAGGCAGATACGCAGTATTTT. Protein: CASTRPSEADTQYF.

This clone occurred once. The CDR3 region has the DNA TGTGCCAGCAGCGCATCGACTCCGGGGACTAGTCACCAAGAGACCCAGTACTTC. It codes for CASSASTPGTSHQETQYF. The chain recombines TRBV9 with TRBJ2-5; 8 nucleotides align to TRBD2. Germline values: CDR1 SGDLS, CDR2 YYNGEE. The length of the CDR3 is 18 residues. V trimming: 3 bases; J trimming: 0 bases; junction bases outside the gene matches: 13.

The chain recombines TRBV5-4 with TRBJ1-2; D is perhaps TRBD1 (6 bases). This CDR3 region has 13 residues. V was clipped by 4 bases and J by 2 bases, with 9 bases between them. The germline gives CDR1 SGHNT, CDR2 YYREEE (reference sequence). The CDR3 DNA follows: TGTGCCAGCAGCCCGGACAGCAACTATGGCTACACCTTC. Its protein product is CASSPDSNYGYTF. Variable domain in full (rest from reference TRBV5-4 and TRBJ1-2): ETGVTQSPTHLIKTRGQQVTLRCSSQSGHNTVSWYQQALGQGPQFIFQYYREEENGRGNFPPRFSGLQFPNYSSELNVNALELDDSALYLCASSPDSNYGYTFGSGTRLTVV.

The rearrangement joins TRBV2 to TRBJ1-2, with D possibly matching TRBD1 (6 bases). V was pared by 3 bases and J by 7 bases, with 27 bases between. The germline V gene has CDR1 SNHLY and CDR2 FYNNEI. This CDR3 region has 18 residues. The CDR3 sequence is CASSDYFGPTTGHGGYTF. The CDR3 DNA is TGTGCCAGCAGTGATTATTTCGGACCCACCACAGGGCATGGTGGCTACACCTTC.

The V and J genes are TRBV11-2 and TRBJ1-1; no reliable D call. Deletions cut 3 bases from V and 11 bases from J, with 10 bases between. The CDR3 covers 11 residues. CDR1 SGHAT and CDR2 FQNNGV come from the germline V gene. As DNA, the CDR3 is TGTGCCAGCAGCTTTCCTGCAGTGGCTTTCTTT. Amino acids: CASSFPAVAFF.

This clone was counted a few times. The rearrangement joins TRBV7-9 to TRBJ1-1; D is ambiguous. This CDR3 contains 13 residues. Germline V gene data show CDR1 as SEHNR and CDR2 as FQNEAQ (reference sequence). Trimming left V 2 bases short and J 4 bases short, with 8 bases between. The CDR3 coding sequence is TGTGCCAGCAGCTTATGGGAAGTCACTGAAGCTTTCTTT. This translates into CASSLWEVTEAFF.

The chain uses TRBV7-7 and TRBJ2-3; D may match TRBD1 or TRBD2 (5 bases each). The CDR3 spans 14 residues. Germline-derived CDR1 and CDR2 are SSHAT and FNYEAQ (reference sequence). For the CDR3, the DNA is TGTGCTAGCGCCTCGGGGCCTAGCACAGATACGCAGTATTTT. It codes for CASASGPSTDTQYF.

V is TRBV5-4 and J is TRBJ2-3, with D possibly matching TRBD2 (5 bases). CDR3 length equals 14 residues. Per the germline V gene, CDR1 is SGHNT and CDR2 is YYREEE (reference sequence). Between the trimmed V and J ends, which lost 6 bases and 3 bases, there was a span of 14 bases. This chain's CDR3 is CASTSRSGTDTQYF. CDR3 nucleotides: TGTGCCAGCACCTCCCGTTCGGGAACAGATACGCAGTATTTT.

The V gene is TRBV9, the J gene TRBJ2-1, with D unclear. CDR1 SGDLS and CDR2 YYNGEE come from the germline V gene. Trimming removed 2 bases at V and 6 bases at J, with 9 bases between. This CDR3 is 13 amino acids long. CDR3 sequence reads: CASSVRARNEQFF. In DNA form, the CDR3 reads TGTGCCAGCAGCGTTCGGGCCCGCAATGAGCAGTTCTTC.

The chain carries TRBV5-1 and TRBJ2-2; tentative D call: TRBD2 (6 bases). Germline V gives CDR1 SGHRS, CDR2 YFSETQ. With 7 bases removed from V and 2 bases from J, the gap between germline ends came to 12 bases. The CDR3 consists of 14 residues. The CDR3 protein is CASGAGLNTGELFF. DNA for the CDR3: TGCGCCAGCGGGGCGGGGCTAAACACCGGGGAGCTGTTTTTT.

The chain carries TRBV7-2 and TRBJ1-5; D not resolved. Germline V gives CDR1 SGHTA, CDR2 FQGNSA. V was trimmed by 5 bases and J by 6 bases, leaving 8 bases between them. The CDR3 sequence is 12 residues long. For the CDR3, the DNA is TGTGCCAGCAGCCCCATAAGTCAGCCCCAGCATTTT. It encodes CASSPISQPQHF.

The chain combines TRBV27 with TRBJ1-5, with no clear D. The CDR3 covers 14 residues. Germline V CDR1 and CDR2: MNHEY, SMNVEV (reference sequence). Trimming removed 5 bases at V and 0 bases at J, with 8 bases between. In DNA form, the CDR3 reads TGTGCCAGCAGTGACTACTATAGCAATCAGCCCCAGCATTTT. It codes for CASSDYYSNQPQHF.

CDR3 sequence: CASSPDVRLYF. DNA of the CDR3: TGTGCCAGCAGCCCAGATGTACGGCTGTACTTC. The chain couples TRBV7-2 to TRBJ2-7; D is ambiguous. V was pared by 5 bases and J by 12 bases, with 14 bases between. Germline V gene lookup returns CDR1 SGHTA and CDR2 FQGNSA. This CDR3 comprises 11 residues.

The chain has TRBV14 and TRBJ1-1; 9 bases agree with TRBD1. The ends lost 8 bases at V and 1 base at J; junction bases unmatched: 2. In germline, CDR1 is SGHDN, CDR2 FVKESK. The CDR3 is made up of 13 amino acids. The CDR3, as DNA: TGTGCCAGCGGGACAGGGAGGAACACTGAAGCTTTCTTT. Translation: CASGTGRNTEAFF.

For the CDR3, the DNA is TGTGCCAGCAGTTACCCGGGGGGCGGGGAGACCCAGTACTTC. This codes for CASSYPGGGETQYF. This chain uses TRBV6-5 with TRBJ2-5; perhaps TRBD2 as D (7 bases). This CDR3 region has 14 residues. V lost 2 bases and J 5 bases, leaving 12 bases between the germline ends. Germline lookup yields CDR1 MNHEY and CDR2 SVGAGI.

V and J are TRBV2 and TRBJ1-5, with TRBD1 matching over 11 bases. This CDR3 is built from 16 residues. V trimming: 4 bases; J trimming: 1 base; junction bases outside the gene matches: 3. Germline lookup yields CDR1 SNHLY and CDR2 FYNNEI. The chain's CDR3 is CASSAGTGGSNQPQHF. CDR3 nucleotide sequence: TGTGCCAGCAGTGCCGGGACAGGGGGGAGCAATCAGCCCCAGCATTTT.